This T cell receptor (beta chain) was obtained from a study of T cell repertoires in cytomegalovirus infection. Study at large: CMV epitopes used comprised recently identified HLA-C-restricted ones and well-studied HLA-B-restricted ones.

TCRdb analysed the reads with MiXCR anew, one entry per CDR3 protein. The data show 450,000 to 650,000 distinct CDR3 sequences, under 45% seen once. General observations from the study: Identification of carriers of CMV plus the relevant HLA was achieved through cumulative public TCR beta family frequency.

Concerning this clonotype itself: Its specificity is not known.

The sequences come from cultured PBMCs, collected from culture after CMV antigen stimulation. The receptor was isolated from a human donor in good health (CMV status not recorded). Some clones in this sample may be carry-over from other donors' samples.

The CDR3 here is CASRGLAGRNEQFF. For the CDR3, the DNA is TGTGCCAGCAGGGGACTAGCCGGCCGGAATGAGCAGTTCTTC. The chain combines TRBV6-2 or TRBV6-3 with TRBJ2-1, with 9 bases identical to TRBD2. The CDR3 is 14 residues long. From germline, CDR1 is MNHEY and CDR2 SVGEGT. J was trimmed by 7 bases and V by 6 bases; bases with no gene match: 7.